This TCR beta chain was sequenced for a study of blood T cell repertoires in COVID-19. As for the study in general: From the United States, Italy and Spain came samples of acute and convalescent COVID-19.

This CDR3 contains 14 residues. Per germline, CDR1 SGHTA and CDR2 FQGNSA. The J segment lost 2 bases and the V segment lost 3 bases, leaving 3 bases of the junction unmatched. The authors' processing: It was from reference gene primer amplification that nucleated cell counts were estimated. This table comes from immunoSEQ multiplex PCR, and its TCRdb copy is limited to in-frame clones, with some not included. D and trimming come from the DNA, and the V and J calls and clone size come from that table. Of 200,000 to 300,000 clones detected, about 83% appear once; the ten largest clones hold roughly 5.5%.

This receptor was taken from a human donor in a cohort sampled during active COVID-19. V is TRBV7-2 and J is TRBJ2-7; 8 bases agree with TRBD2. Source material: peripheral blood. CDR3 DNA sequence: TGTGCCAGCAGCTTGGGACTAGGGACCTACGAGCAGTACTTC. It is translated as CASSLGLGTYEQYF.